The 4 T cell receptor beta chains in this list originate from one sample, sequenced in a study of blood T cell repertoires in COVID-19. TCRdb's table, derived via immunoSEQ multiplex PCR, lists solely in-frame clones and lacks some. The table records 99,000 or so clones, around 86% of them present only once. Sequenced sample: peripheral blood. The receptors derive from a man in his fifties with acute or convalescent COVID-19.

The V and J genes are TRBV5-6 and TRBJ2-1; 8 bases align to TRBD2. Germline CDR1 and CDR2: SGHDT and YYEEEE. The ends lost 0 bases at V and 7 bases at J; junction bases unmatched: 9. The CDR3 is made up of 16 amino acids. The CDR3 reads CASSLATSALRNEQFF. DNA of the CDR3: TGTGCCAGCAGCTTGGCGACTAGCGCTCTCAGAAATGAGCAGTTCTTC.

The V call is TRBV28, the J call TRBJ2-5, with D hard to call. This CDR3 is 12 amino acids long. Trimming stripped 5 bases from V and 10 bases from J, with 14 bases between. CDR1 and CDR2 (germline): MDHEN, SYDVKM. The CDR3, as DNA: TGTGCCAGCAGTCCAAGCCCCGGTTACCAGTACTTC. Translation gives CASSPSPGYQYF.

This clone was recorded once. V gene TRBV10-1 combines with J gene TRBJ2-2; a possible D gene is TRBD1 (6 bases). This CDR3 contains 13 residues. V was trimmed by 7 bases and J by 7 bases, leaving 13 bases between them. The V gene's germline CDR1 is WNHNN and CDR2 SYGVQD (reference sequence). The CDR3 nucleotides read TGCGCCAGCAAACAGGGTGTATACGGGGAGCTGTTTTTT. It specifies CASKQGVYGELFF.

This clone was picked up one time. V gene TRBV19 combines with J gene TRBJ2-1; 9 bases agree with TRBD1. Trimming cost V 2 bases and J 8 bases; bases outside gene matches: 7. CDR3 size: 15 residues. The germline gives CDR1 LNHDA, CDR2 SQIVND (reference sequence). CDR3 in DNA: TGTGCCAGTAGTATATTTAGGACAGGGGTCGATGAGCAGTTCTTC. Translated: CASSIFRTGVDEQFF.